The subject of this entry is one TCR beta chain. Antigen unknown. This sample was included in a study of cytomegalovirus exposure and HLA in healthy donors. Findings of the study overall: TCR beta V- and J-gene trimming was later associated with a missense DCLRE1C variant. Presence/absence analyses treated sequencing depth as roughly uniform across donors. Cytomegalovirus-associated status was assigned to some 160 TCR beta chains.

CDR1 is MDHEN and CDR2 is SYDVKM in the germline V gene. The CDR3 consists of 16 residues. With 5 bases clipped from V and 7 bases from J, the junction kept 16 bases outside the gene matches. Primers: 60 Vbeta forward and 13 Jbeta reverse. Repertoires were generated with immunoSEQ multiplex PCR, while TCRdb's copy carries only in-frame clones and drops some. The table has roughly 150,000 clones, around 80% seen once; the top ten hold about 11%. Sequenced sample: PBMCs. The clonotype comes from a man in his late teens or twenties in good health and CMV-seropositive. The chain joins TRBV28 to TRBJ2-7; TRBD1 aligns across 8 bases. The CDR3 DNA follows: TGTGCCAGCAGTCCATATGAGTTGCAGGGGGCAAGGGAGCAGTACTTC. Amino acids: CASSPYELQGAREQYF.